The 15 T cell receptor beta chains presented below share a single source sample, sequenced in a study of blood T cell repertoires in COVID-19 (TCRdb year 2020). Library generation was performed with the immunoSEQ multiplex PCR assay. The immuneACCESS repertoire file appears here via TCRdb, limited to in-frame rearrangements. These files lack a portion of the clones; in checked studies, under half of the deficit traces to unresolved V genes, and the cause of the others is not known. The sample table records 85,000 to 90,000 clones; roughly 80% of these occur just once. Roughly 15% of the sample belongs to the ten largest clones. Sequenced sample: peripheral blood. The receptor source for this set is a woman at least 80 years old with active or convalescent COVID-19.

The gene calls are TRBV19 and TRBJ1-2; D call uncertain. Germline CDR1 reads LNHDA; CDR2 reads SQIVND (reference sequence). CDR3 length equals 15 residues. V lost 4 bases and J lost 6, with 18 bases in between. The CDR3 loop reads CASSTSSRRVDGYTF. CDR3 bases: TGTGCCAGTAGTACTTCCTCCCGGAGGGTGGATGGCTACACCTTC. The full variable domain, its missing parts supplied by reference TRBV19 and TRBJ1-2, is DGGITQSPKYLFRKEGQNVTLSCEQNLNHDAMYWYRQDPGQGLRLIYYSQIVNDFQKGDIAEGYSVSREKKESFPLTVTSAQKNPTAFYLCASSTSSRRVDGYTFGSGTRLTVV.

This clone has only a few counts. The J gene is TRBJ2-7, the V gene TRBV3-1 (or the pseudogene TRBV3-2); 10 positions match TRBD2. V lost 4 bases, J lost 3 bases, and 6 bases stayed unmatched. CDR3 length: 15 residues. Germline V gives CDR1 LGHDT, CDR2 YNNKEL (reference sequence). The CDR3 DNA reads TGTGCCAGCAGCCCCCCCGGGACTAGCGACTACGAGCAGTACTTC. Amino acids: CASSPPGTSDYEQYF.

This clone turned up a few times. The chain joins TRBV10-2 to TRBJ2-2, with TRBD2 identical over 10 bases. The CDR3 has 16 residues. Germline V gene lookup returns CDR1 WSHSY and CDR2 SAAADI. Germline trimming cut 6 bases from V and 2 bases from J; bases unmatched to any gene: 6. The CDR3 spells CASRDLAGENTGELFF. Written as DNA, the CDR3 is TGCGCCAGCAGGGATCTAGCGGGGGAAAACACCGGGGAGCTGTTTTTT.

The chain combines TRBV7-2 with TRBJ2-1; D might be TRBD1 (5 bases). The germline CDR1 and CDR2 sequences are SGHTA and FQGNSA. This CDR3 comprises 15 residues. The V gene lost 2 bases and the J gene lost 1 base, with 9 bases spanning the gap. The CDR3, as DNA: TGTGCCAGCAGCTTATTAGGGGTTTCCTACAATGAGCAGTTCTTC. Its protein is CASSLLGVSYNEQFF.

The J gene is TRBJ1-6, the V gene TRBV5-1, with TRBD1 matching over 8 bases. The CDR3 spans 13 residues. Germline V gene sequence: CDR1 SGHRS, CDR2 YFSETQ. The V and J ends lost 3 bases and 9 bases, in that order; junction bases with no gene match: 2. CDR3 region: CASSSGGSSPLHF. The DNA of the CDR3 is TGCGCCAGCAGCTCAGGGGGCAGTTCACCCCTCCACTTT.

The gene calls are TRBV6-5 and TRBJ1-1; possible D gene TRBD1, 5 bases. V lost 0 bases and J lost 4, with 12 bases in between. Germline V lookup: CDR1 MNHEY, CDR2 SVGAGI. The CDR3 has 15 amino acids. Written as DNA, the CDR3 is TGTGCCAGCAGTTACTCTTCTCGGGGGTCCACTGAAGCTTTCTTT. This codes for CASSYSSRGSTEAFF.

The chain is built from TRBV7-2 and TRBJ2-5; 10 bases are a match to TRBD2. V dropped 4 bases and J dropped 2; count of bases not matched to a gene: 7. The CDR3 consists of 16 residues. Germline V gives CDR1 SGHTA, CDR2 FQGNSA. This CDR3 is CASSSWLAGAQETQYF. CDR3 bases: TGTGCCAGCAGCTCCTGGCTAGCGGGGGCTCAAGAGACCCAGTACTTC. Variable domain in full (rest from reference TRBV7-2 and TRBJ2-5): GAGVSQSPSNKVTEKGKDVELRCDPISGHTALYWYRQSLGQGLEFLIYFQGNSAPDKSGLPSDRFSAERTGGSVSTLTIQRTQQEDSAVYLCASSSWLAGAQETQYFGPGTRLLVL.

The V and J genes are TRBV28 and TRBJ2-1; TRBD2 matches at 11 bases. The CDR3 sequence is 18 residues long. The trim removed 3 bases at V and 0 bases at J, leaving 7 bases unmatched. Germline CDR1 MDHEN, CDR2 SYDVKM. The CDR3 DNA reads TGTGCCAGCAGTTTCCCTACTAGCGGGAGAAGCTCCTACAATGAGCAGTTCTTC. Its protein is CASSFPTSGRSSYNEQFF. Full variable domain (outside the CDR3, taken from reference TRBV28 and TRBJ2-1): DVKVTQSSRYLVKRTGEKVFLECVQDMDHENMFWYRQDPGLGLRLIYFSYDVKMKEKGDIPEGYSVSREKKERFSLILESASTNQTSMYLCASSFPTSGRSSYNEQFFGPGTRLTVL.

The genes are TRBV30 and TRBJ1-5; unclear D gene. V lost 0 bases, J lost 6 bases, and 9 bases lay in between. CDR1 and CDR2 from the germline V gene are GTSNPN and SVGIG (reference sequence). The CDR3 runs 13 residues. CDR3 bases: TGTGCCTGGAGTGTGGAGGGTCGTCAGCCCCAGCATTTT. It translates to CAWSVEGRQPQHF. Full variable domain (outside the CDR3, taken from reference TRBV30 and TRBJ1-5): SQTIHQWPATLVQPVGSPLSLECTVEGTSNPNLYWYRQAAGRGLQLLFYSVGIGQISSEVPQNLSASRPQDRQFILSSKKLLLSDSGFYLCAWSVEGRQPQHFGDGTRLSIL.

This sequence joins TRBV7-9 and TRBJ2-3, with D possibly being TRBD1 (6 bases). The CDR3 consists of 16 residues. Germline V lookup: CDR1 SEHNR, CDR2 FQNEAQ (reference sequence). V was cut by 0 bases and J by 2 bases, with 12 bases left in between. CDR3 nucleotides: TGTGCCAGCAGCTTAGCGCGAGGACAGTACACAGATACGCAGTATTTT. This translates into CASSLARGQYTDTQYF.

The gene calls are TRBV29-1 and TRBJ1-2; D is perhaps TRBD1 (5 bases). Between the trimmed V and J ends, which lost 4 bases and 4 bases, there was a span of 10 bases. Germline V lookup: CDR1 SQVTM, CDR2 ANQGSEA. The CDR3 extends over 12 amino acids. CDR3 nucleotides: TGCAGCGTTGGGGAAACAGGCTATGGCTACACCTTC. Translating it yields CSVGETGYGYTF.

The gene calls are TRBV7-2 and TRBJ1-5, with D perhaps matching TRBD1 (6 bases). The germline V and J ends were trimmed by 3 bases and 5 bases, with 11 bases remaining between them. This CDR3 region has 14 residues. Germline CDR1 and CDR2: SGHTA and FQGNSA. The chain's CDR3 is CASSFRGEYQPQHF. As DNA, the CDR3 is TGTGCCAGCAGCTTCAGGGGAGAATATCAGCCCCAGCATTTT. Full variable domain (missing parts from reference TRBV7-2 and TRBJ1-5): GAGVSQSPSNKVTEKGKDVELRCDPISGHTALYWYRQSLGQGLEFLIYFQGNSAPDKSGLPSDRFSAERTGGSVSTLTIQRTQQEDSAVYLCASSFRGEYQPQHFGDGTRLSIL.

V gene TRBV19 combines with J gene TRBJ1-2, with D perhaps matching TRBD1 (5 bases). V lost 8 bases and J lost 0, with 16 bases in between. Germline CDR1 reads LNHDA; CDR2 reads SQIVND (reference sequence). The CDR3 totals 15 residues. The CDR3 sequence: CASATELTSNYGYTF. As DNA, the CDR3 is TGTGCCAGTGCGACAGAACTCACCTCTAACTATGGCTACACCTTC.

The chain links TRBV7-3 to TRBJ2-5; 9 bases align to TRBD2. Germline CDR1 and CDR2: SGHTA and FQGTGA. The ends lost 2 bases at V and 2 bases at J; junction bases unmatched: 6. This CDR3 region has 16 residues. CDR3 loop: CASSLFGLAGQETQYF. The DNA of the CDR3 is TGTGCCAGCAGCTTATTCGGGCTAGCGGGGCAAGAGACCCAGTACTTC.

This rearrangement joins TRBV28 to TRBJ1-3; 8 bases match TRBD1. V shed 5 bases, J shed 2 bases, and the junction held 5 bases outside the gene matches. Germline V gene data show CDR1 as MDHEN and CDR2 as SYDVKM. CDR3 length equals 15 residues. The CDR3, as DNA: TGTGCCAGCAGTCCCACAGGGGGAGCTGGAAACACCATATATTTT. This translates into CASSPTGGAGNTIYF.